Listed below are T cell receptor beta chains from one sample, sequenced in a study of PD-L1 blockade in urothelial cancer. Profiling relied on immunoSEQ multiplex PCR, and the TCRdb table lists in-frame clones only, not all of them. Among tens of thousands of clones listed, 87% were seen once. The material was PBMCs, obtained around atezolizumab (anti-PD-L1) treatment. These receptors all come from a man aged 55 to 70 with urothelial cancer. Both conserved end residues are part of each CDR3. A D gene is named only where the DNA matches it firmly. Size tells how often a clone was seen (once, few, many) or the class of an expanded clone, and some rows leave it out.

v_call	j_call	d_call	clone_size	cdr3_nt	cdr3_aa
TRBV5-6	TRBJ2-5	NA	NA	TGTGCCAGCAGCGCGGACCCGGGGGAGACCCAGTACTTC	CASSADPGETQYF
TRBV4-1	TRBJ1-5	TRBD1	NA	TGCGCCAGCAGCTTCCACACTACCGGGACAGACTATCAGCCCCAGCATTTT	CASSFHTTGTDYQPQHF
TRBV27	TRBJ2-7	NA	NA	TGTGCCAGCAGTTTGGCGGTCTCCTACGAGCAGTACTTC	CASSLAVSYEQYF
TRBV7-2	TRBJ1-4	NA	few	TGTGCCAGCAGCTTAGATAGCAGCGAAAAACTGTTTTTT	CASSLDSSEKLFF
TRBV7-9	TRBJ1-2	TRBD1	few	TGTGCCAGCAGCCCCGGACAGGAGGGGGGCTACACCTTC	CASSPGQEGGYTF
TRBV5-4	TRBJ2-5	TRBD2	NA	TGTGCCAGCAGCTTGGGAGGGACTAGCGGGGGGGCGATGACCCAGTACTTC	CASSLGGTSGGAMTQYF
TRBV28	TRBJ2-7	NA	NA	TGTGCCAGCAGTTCGGGTCAGAAATACGAGCAGTACTTC	CASSSGQKYEQYF
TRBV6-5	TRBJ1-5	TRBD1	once	TGTGCCAGCAGGGCGACAGGGCCTAATCAGCCCCAGCATTTT	CASRATGPNQPQHF
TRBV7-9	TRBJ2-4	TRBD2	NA	TGTGCCAGCAGCCCGGATCTCGGGGCGGGGGGGCCAAACATTCAGTACTTC	CASSPDLGAGGPNIQYF
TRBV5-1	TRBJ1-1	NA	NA	TGCGCCAGCAGCTTGGGGGGGGTTAGCACCTATAGGAACACTGAAGCTTTCTTT	CASSLGGVSTYRNTEAFF
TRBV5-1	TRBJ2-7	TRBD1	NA	TGCGCCAGCAGCTTAACGGGACAGGGGACCTACGAGCAGTACTTC	CASSLTGQGTYEQYF
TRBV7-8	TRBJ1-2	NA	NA	TGTGCCAGCAGCTTAGGTCGTAGGCGCGGATATGGCTACACCTTC	CASSLGRRRGYGYTF
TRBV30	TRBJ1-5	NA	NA	TGTGCCTGGTCCGGGTCGAATCAGCCCCAGCATTTT	CAWSGSNQPQHF
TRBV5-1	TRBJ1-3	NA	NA	TGCGCCAGCAGCTACAGGTTTGGGGTTAGAAACACCATATATTTT	CASSYRFGVRNTIYF
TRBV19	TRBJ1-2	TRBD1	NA	TGTGCCAGTAGTATTAGGGTCAGGGGGCAACATGGCTACACCTTC	CASSIRVRGQHGYTF
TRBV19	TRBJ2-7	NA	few	TGTGCCAGTAGTGTCTCGGGGTATTACGAGCAGTACTTC	CASSVSGYYEQYF
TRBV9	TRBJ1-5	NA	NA	TGTGCCAGCAGCCCGACAGGATTAGAGCCCCAGCATTTT	CASSPTGLEPQHF
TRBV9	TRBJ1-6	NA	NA	TGTGCCAGCAGCGCCCAACCTGGCCAATCACCCCTCCACTTT	CASSAQPGQSPLHF
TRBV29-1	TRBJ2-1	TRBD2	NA	TGCAGCGTTGAGGGGCGGGGGGGCGTTCACAATGAGCAGTTCTTC	CSVEGRGGVHNEQFF
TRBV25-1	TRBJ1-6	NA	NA	TGTGCCAGCAGTGTACATGATGGTCCTTATAATTCACCCCTCCACTTT	CASSVHDGPYNSPLHF
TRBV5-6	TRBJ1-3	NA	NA	TGTGCCAGCAGCTTGTGGAGACGGAACTCTGGAAACACCATATATTTT	CASSLWRRNSGNTIYF
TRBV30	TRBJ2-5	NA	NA	TGTGCCTGGAGTTCGCCAGGGGCGAAAGCGACCCAGTACTTC	CAWSSPGAKATQYF
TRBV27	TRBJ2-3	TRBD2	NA	TGTGCCAGCAAAGGACTAGCGGGGGGCACAGATACGCAGTATTTT	CASKGLAGGTDTQYF
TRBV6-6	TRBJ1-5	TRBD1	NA	TGTGCCAGCAGTAAAGTAGGGACAGGTAATCAGCCCCAGCATTTT	CASSKVGTGNQPQHF
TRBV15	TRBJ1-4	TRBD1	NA	TGTGCCACCAGCAGAGATTCGGGACAGGGGTTGGGAGAAAAACTGTTTTTT	CATSRDSGQGLGEKLFF
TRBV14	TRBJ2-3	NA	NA	TGTGCCAGCAGCCAATCACTTAGTTCCGCGAGGGATACGCAGTATTTT	CASSQSLSSARDTQYF
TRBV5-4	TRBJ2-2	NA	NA	TGTGCCAGCAGCTTGTTGGATAGCGGACGCCTGAACACCGGGGAGCTGTTTTTT	CASSLLDSGRLNTGELFF
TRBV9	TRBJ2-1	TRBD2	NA	TGTGCCAGCAGCCCCTACCGGGGGGGCAGGTACAATGAGCAGTTCTTC	CASSPYRGGRYNEQFF
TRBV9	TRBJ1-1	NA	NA	TGTGCCACCCGACGGTTAGACAGTAACACTGAAGCTTTCTTT	CATRRLDSNTEAFF
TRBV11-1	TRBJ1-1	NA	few	TGTGCCAGCAGCCCCTTCGGGTCCGAAGCTTTCTTT	CASSPFGSEAFF
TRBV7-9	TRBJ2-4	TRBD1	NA	TGTGCCAGCAGCTTAGCTGGACAGGGGGCAAACATTCAGTACTTC	CASSLAGQGANIQYF
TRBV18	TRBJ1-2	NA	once	TGTGCCAGCTCACCACGGGTCCAGGACTATGGCTACACCTTC	CASSPRVQDYGYTF
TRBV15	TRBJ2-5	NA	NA	TGTGCCACCAGCCCCGGGACACAACAAGAGACCCAGTACTTC	CATSPGTQQETQYF
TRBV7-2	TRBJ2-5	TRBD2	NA	TGTGCCAGCAGCTTAGGTCATCGGGGGGGGGAGACCCAGTACTTC	CASSLGHRGGETQYF
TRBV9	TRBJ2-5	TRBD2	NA	TGTGCCAGCAGCGCCCTAGCGGGGAGACTCCCAGAGACCCAGTACTTC	CASSALAGRLPETQYF